The 32 T cell receptor beta chains in this list originate from one sample, sequenced in a study of PD-L1 blockade in urothelial cancer. This sample's time point: peripheral blood 6 weeks after treatment start. Measured with immunoSEQ multiplex PCR; TCRdb has only the in-frame clones, and not every one. The repertoire consists of fewer than 90,000 clones, with approximately 90% occurring once and the leading ten covering about 0.94%. The sequencing here drew on PBMCs, taken around atezolizumab (anti-PD-L1) treatment. The receptors here all came from a woman of 80 years or more with urothelial cancer.

V gene TRBV29-1 combines with J gene TRBJ1-5; D is unresolved. This CDR3 is 13 amino acids long. The V gene's germline CDR1 is SQVTM and CDR2 ANQGSEA. CDR3 region: CSAGENSNQPQHF. CDR3 in DNA: TGCAGTGCTGGAGAAAATAGCAATCAGCCCCAGCATTTT.

V and J are TRBV14 and TRBJ2-7, with TRBD1 identical over 7 bases. The germline CDR1 and CDR2 sequences are SGHDN and FVKESK. Trimming at V came to 0 bases and at J to 6 bases, leaving 8 bases not matched to a gene. The CDR3 runs to 15 residues. The CDR3 DNA reads as TGTGCCAGCAGCCAAGATCTCATTCCAGGGGGCGAGCAGTACTTC. Residues: CASSQDLIPGGEQYF.

The chain links TRBV6-1 to TRBJ2-3, with 7 bases aligning to TRBD1. Looked up from germline, CDR1 is MNHNS and CDR2 is SASEGT. The V segment lost 6 bases and the J segment 4 bases; nucleotides outside the gene matches: 4. There are 13 residues in the CDR3. CDR3 sequence: CASRRQGSDTQYF. The CDR3 nucleotides are TGTGCCAGCAGGCGACAGGGATCAGATACGCAGTATTTT.

The chain is built from TRBV4-2 and TRBJ1-1; 7 positions match TRBD1. Germline CDR1 LGHNA, CDR2 YNFKEQ. This CDR3 has 12 residues. V lost 4 bases, J lost 11 bases, and 7 bases stayed unmatched. The CDR3 nucleotides are TGTGCCAGCAGCCCGGAGGGGGCGAGTGCTTTCTTT. Translation gives CASSPEGASAFF.

This rearrangement joins TRBV27 to TRBJ1-2, with a possible D match to TRBD1 (5 bases). V lost 4 bases to trimming and J lost 4 bases, with 16 bases between them. The CDR3 length is 15 residues. The V gene's germline CDR1 is MNHEY and CDR2 SMNVEV (reference sequence). CDR3 amino acids: CASSSTGSRAYGYTF. The CDR3 coding sequence is TGTGCCAGCAGTTCCACAGGCTCCCGGGCCTATGGCTACACCTTC.

This chain joins TRBV14 and TRBJ1-1; D gene uncertain. This CDR3 region has 13 residues. Trimming took 5 bases from V and 4 from J, leaving 11 bases between them. CDR1 and CDR2 (germline): SGHDN, FVKESK. Here the CDR3 reads CASSSGLGTEAFF. CDR3 DNA: TGTGCCAGCAGCTCCGGGTTGGGCACTGAAGCTTTCTTT.

This chain links TRBV29-1 with TRBJ1-2; 7 nucleotides line up with TRBD1. Trimming took 6 bases from V and 8 from J; bases not matched to a gene: 9. CDR3 length: 12 residues. CDR1 is SQVTM, CDR2 ANQGSEA, per germline. The CDR3 DNA is TGCAGCGTCGCGACAGGGATGGGAGGCTACACCTTC. Encoded protein: CSVATGMGGYTF.

In DNA form, the CDR3 reads TGTGCCAGCAGCGAAACCCGGGACATAGGACGAGATACGCAGTATTTT. Its translation: CASSETRDIGRDTQYF. The chain is built from TRBV11-3 and TRBJ2-3, with D possibly matching TRBD1 (6 bases). Trimming took off 5 bases at V and 5 bases at J, with 20 bases between the two ends. Germline-derived CDR1 and CDR2 are SGHNT and YENEEA. This CDR3 has 16 amino acids.

The chain couples TRBV4-2 to TRBJ2-1, with a tentative D call TRBD2 (5 bases). The CDR3 has 13 amino acids. Trimming left V 1 base short and J 9 bases short, with 10 bases between. Germline lookup yields CDR1 LGHNA and CDR2 YNFKEQ. CDR3 coding DNA: TGTGCCAGCAGCCAAGCGGCTAGCCGTGAGCAGTTCTTC. As protein: CASSQAASREQFF.

J is TRBJ2-2 and V is TRBV5-1; D remains unclear. Trimming removed 0 bases at V and 7 bases at J, with 10 bases between. The CDR3 runs to 14 residues. Germline CDR1 and CDR2: SGHRS and YFSETQ. CDR3 loop: CASSLVPPGGELFF. The CDR3 DNA reads as TGCGCCAGCAGCTTGGTACCACCGGGCGGGGAGCTGTTTTTT.

The chain has TRBV7-2 and TRBJ1-1, with 7 bases lining up with TRBD1. Trimming at V came to 2 bases and at J to 4 bases, leaving 10 bases not matched to a gene. The CDR3 consists of 16 residues. Germline assignment: CDR1 SGHTA and CDR2 FQGNSA. In DNA form, the CDR3 reads TGTGCCAGCAGCTTAAGGGTGGCAGGGGGAGGCACTGAAGCTTTCTTT. It specifies CASSLRVAGGGTEAFF.

The genes are TRBV28 and TRBJ1-5; 9 bases line up with TRBD1. V lost 2 bases, J lost 7 bases, and 6 bases stayed unmatched. Germline-derived CDR1 and CDR2 are MDHEN and SYDVKM. The CDR3 has 15 residues. CDR3 in DNA: TGTGCCAGCAGTTTAACCGGACAGGGGCGGCAGCCCCAGCATTTT. This gives the protein CASSLTGQGRQPQHF.

The chain recombines TRBV5-1 with TRBJ2-7; weak D call: TRBD1 (6 bases). V lost 2 bases to trimming and J lost 5 bases, with 17 bases between them. There are 15 residues in the CDR3. Germline V CDR1 and CDR2: SGHRS, YFSETQ. The chain's CDR3 is CASSFTGTPGDEQYF. As DNA, the CDR3 is TGCGCCAGCAGCTTCACCGGGACCCCAGGGGACGAGCAGTACTTC.

The chain employs TRBV6-5 and TRBJ1-1; D ambiguous. The V gene's germline CDR1 is MNHEY and CDR2 SVGAGI. Trimming took off 8 bases at V and 5 bases at J, with 18 bases between the two ends. This CDR3 comprises 14 residues. Written as DNA, the CDR3 is TGTGCCAGCGCCCGGGGTTCAAGCGAAACTGAAGCTTTCTTT. Protein product: CASARGSSETEAFF.

This clone was found a few times. CDR3 region: CASSFLLAGSYNEQFF. In DNA form, the CDR3 reads TGTGCCAGCAGCTTCCTACTAGCGGGGTCCTACAATGAGCAGTTCTTC. This chain links TRBV5-4 with TRBJ2-1; 10 bases agree with TRBD2. Germline CDR1 SGHNT, CDR2 YYREEE (reference sequence). The V segment lost 2 bases and the J segment 1 base; nucleotides outside the gene matches: 3. The CDR3 runs 16 residues.

The V and J genes are TRBV5-6 and TRBJ1-1, with TRBD1 identical over 7 bases. The ends lost 2 bases at V and 10 bases at J; junction bases unmatched: 8. The CDR3 has 13 residues. Germline CDR1 reads SGHDT; CDR2 reads YYEEEE. DNA for the CDR3: TGTGCCAGCAGCTTTTCCAGGGGGGAGAGAGCTTTCTTT. Protein product: CASSFSRGERAFF. The full variable domain, rest sourced from reference TRBV5-6 and TRBJ1-1, is DAGVTQSPTHLIKTRGQQVTLRCSPKSGHDTVSWYQQALGQGPQFIFQYYEEEERQRGNFPDRFSGHQFPNYSSELNVNALLLGDSALYLCASSFSRGERAFFGQGTRLTVV.

This rearrangement joins TRBV19 to TRBJ2-7; TRBD1 matches 7 bases. Per the germline V gene, CDR1 is LNHDA and CDR2 is SQIVND (reference sequence). The CDR3 loop spans 12 amino acids. V lost 4 bases to trimming and J lost 4 bases; unmatched junction nucleotides: 1. This CDR3 is CASSTQGYEQYF. As DNA, the CDR3 is TGTGCCAGTAGTACACAGGGGTACGAGCAGTACTTC.

This clone has only a few counts. V is TRBV2 and J is TRBJ2-2; D is perhaps TRBD1 (6 bases). With 6 bases removed from V and 5 bases from J, the gap between germline ends came to 16 bases. The CDR3 sequence is 15 residues long. Per germline, CDR1 SNHLY and CDR2 FYNNEI. The CDR3 DNA follows: TGTGCCAGCAGCGAACAGGGATTCGGTACCGGGGAGCTGTTTTTT. Translation gives CASSEQGFGTGELFF.

Written as DNA, the CDR3 is TGTGCCAGCAACAATGGGGGACTAGCGGCCTACAATGAGCAGTTCTTC. Translation: CASNNGGLAAYNEQFF. This rearrangement joins TRBV28 to TRBJ2-1; 11 bases match TRBD2. Germline V gene data show CDR1 as MDHEN and CDR2 as SYDVKM. This CDR3 comprises 16 residues. Unmatched junction bases numbered 7, after V lost 7 bases and J lost 2 bases.

The chain joins TRBV5-1 to TRBJ2-7, with a tentative D call TRBD1 (5 bases). CDR1 and CDR2 from the germline V gene are SGHRS and YFSETQ. Trimming shortened V by 6 bases and J by 4 bases, and 8 bases separated the two germline ends. The CDR3 covers 11 residues. The CDR3 sequence is CASKGEYEQYF. The DNA of the CDR3 is TGCGCCAGCAAAGGGGAATACGAGCAGTACTTC.

The genes are TRBV6-6 and TRBJ1-1, with no clear D. Germline V CDR1 and CDR2: MNHNY, SVGAGI (reference sequence). V was cut by 0 bases and J by 11 bases, with 10 bases left in between. The CDR3 runs 12 residues. In nucleotides, the CDR3 is TGTGCCAGCAGTTACTCACAACAGCTGGCTTTCTTT. This sequence encodes CASSYSQQLAFF.

Only a few counts were recorded for this clone. The chain uses TRBV7-2 and TRBJ2-1; 10 bases fit TRBD2. This CDR3 has 15 amino acids. With 2 bases clipped from V and 5 bases from J, the junction kept 3 bases outside the gene matches. CDR1 and CDR2 from the germline V gene are SGHTA and FQGNSA. The CDR3 loop reads CASSLWLAGDNEQFF. Here the CDR3 DNA reads TGTGCCAGCAGCTTATGGCTAGCGGGAGACAATGAGCAGTTCTTC.

This chain uses TRBV2 with TRBJ2-1; D not resolved. The V gene's germline CDR1 is SNHLY and CDR2 FYNNEI. Trimming shortened V by 6 bases and J by 9 bases, and 9 bases separated the two germline ends. This CDR3 spans 11 amino acids. CDR3: CASSSAGEQFF. The DNA for the CDR3 is TGTGCCAGCAGCTCAGCAGGTGAGCAGTTCTTC.

V and J are TRBV9 and TRBJ2-3; a possible D gene is TRBD2 (5 bases). This CDR3 spans 16 amino acids. CDR1 is SGDLS, CDR2 YYNGEE, per germline. V shed 2 bases and J shed 0 bases, with 13 bases lying between them. CDR3 region: CASSVLSGYSTDTQYF. CDR3 DNA sequence: TGTGCCAGCAGCGTTCTCAGCGGATATAGCACAGATACGCAGTATTTT.

This clone came up once. The chain is built from TRBV6-5 and TRBJ2-5, with 9 bases fitting TRBD1. CDR1 is MNHEY and CDR2 is SVGAGI in the germline V gene. With 5 bases clipped from V and 5 bases from J, the junction kept 9 bases outside the gene matches. This CDR3 has 15 amino acids. The CDR3 nucleotides are TGTGCCAGCAGTCACGCTACAGGGGGCGAGGAGACCCAGTACTTC. This codes for CASSHATGGEETQYF.

The chain links TRBV11-2 to TRBJ2-3, with TRBD2 matching over 8 bases. Per the germline V gene, CDR1 is SGHAT and CDR2 is FQNNGV. Losses at the gene ends were 0 bases for V and 1 base for J; bases not matched to a gene: 3. This CDR3 is 16 amino acids long. Written as DNA, the CDR3 is TGTGCCAGCAGCTTAGAGTATAGCGGGGGCACAGATACGCAGTATTTT. Amino acids: CASSLEYSGGTDTQYF. Complete variable domain (other parts from reference TRBV11-2 and TRBJ2-3): EAGVAQSPRYKIIEKRQSVAFWCNPISGHATLYWYQQILGQGPKLLIQFQNNGVVDDSQLPKDRFSAERLKGVDSTLKIQPAKLEDSAVYLCASSLEYSGGTDTQYFGPGTRLTVL.

This sequence joins TRBV5-1 and TRBJ2-1; TRBD2 might be the D (6 bases). V gave up 0 bases and J gave up 5 bases, with 12 bases separating them. The CDR3 sequence is 15 residues long. In germline, CDR1 is SGHRS, CDR2 YFSETQ. The CDR3 reads CASSLGGVVDNEQFF. The CDR3 DNA follows: TGCGCCAGCAGCTTGGGGGGGGTGGTCGACAATGAGCAGTTCTTC. Looking up the rest from reference TRBV5-1 and TRBJ2-1 gives the full variable domain: KAGVTQTPRYLIKTRGQQVTLSCSPISGHRSVSWYQQTPGQGLQFLFEYFSETQRNKGNFPGRFSGRQFSNSRSEMNVSTLELGDSALYLCASSLGGVVDNEQFFGPGTRLTVL.

The chain recombines TRBV27 with TRBJ1-1; D is undetermined. CDR1 is MNHEY and CDR2 is SMNVEV in the germline V gene (reference sequence). This CDR3 is built from 15 residues. V was cut by 1 base and J by 0 bases, with 9 bases left in between. The CDR3 DNA follows: TGTGCCAGCAGTTTATTGGCAGGAATGAACACTGAAGCTTTCTTT. Its protein is CASSLLAGMNTEAFF.

This clone was detected only once. The chain recombines TRBV19 with TRBJ1-1; 12 bases are a match to TRBD1. This CDR3 is built from 15 residues. Germline V gives CDR1 LNHDA, CDR2 SQIVND (reference sequence). Trimming removed 6 bases from V and 5 bases from J; junction bases left unmatched: 7. CDR3 protein: CASRTGTGGRTEAFF. In DNA form, the CDR3 reads TGTGCCAGTAGAACCGGGACAGGGGGCCGGACTGAAGCTTTCTTT.

Note on this clone: Other DNA sequences in this sample translate to the same CDR3. The chain links TRBV19 to TRBJ1-1; D not certain. Germline-derived CDR1 and CDR2 are LNHDA and SQIVND (reference sequence). Trimming cost V 6 bases and J 0 bases, with 14 bases left between them. The CDR3 length is 15 residues. The CDR3 DNA follows: TGTGCCAGTAGCTCTAGGACGGGGATGAACACTGAAGCTTTCTTT. Translation gives CASSSRTGMNTEAFF.

V and J are TRBV28 and TRBJ1-5; D may be TRBD1 (6 bases). CDR3 length: 13 amino acids. Trimming took 4 bases from V and 5 from J, leaving 9 bases between them. From germline, CDR1 is MDHEN and CDR2 SYDVKM. CDR3 sequence: CASSSGQDQPQHF. In DNA form, the CDR3 reads TGTGCCAGCAGTTCGGGACAAGATCAGCCCCAGCATTTT.

This chain uses TRBV6-1 with TRBJ2-3; 7 nucleotides align to TRBD2. With 8 bases clipped from V and 5 bases from J, the junction kept 10 bases outside the gene matches. The CDR3 length is 14 residues. Germline values: CDR1 MNHNS, CDR2 SASEGT. CDR3 sequence reads: CASDRGGRVDTQYF. The CDR3 DNA follows: TGTGCCAGCGACCGGGGCGGGAGAGTAGATACGCAGTATTTT.